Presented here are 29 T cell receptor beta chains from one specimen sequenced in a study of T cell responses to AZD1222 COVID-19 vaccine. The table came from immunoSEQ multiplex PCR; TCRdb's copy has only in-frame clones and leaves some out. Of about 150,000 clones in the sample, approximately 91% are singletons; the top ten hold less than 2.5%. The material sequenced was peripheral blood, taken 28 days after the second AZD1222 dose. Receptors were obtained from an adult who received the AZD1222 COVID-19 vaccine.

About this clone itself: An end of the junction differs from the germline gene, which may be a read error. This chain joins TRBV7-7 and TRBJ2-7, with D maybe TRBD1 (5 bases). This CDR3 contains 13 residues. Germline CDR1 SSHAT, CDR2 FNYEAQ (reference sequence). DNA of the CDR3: TGTGCTAGCAGCTTTAATCAGGGCTACGAGCAGTACTTC. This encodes CASSFNQGYEQYF.

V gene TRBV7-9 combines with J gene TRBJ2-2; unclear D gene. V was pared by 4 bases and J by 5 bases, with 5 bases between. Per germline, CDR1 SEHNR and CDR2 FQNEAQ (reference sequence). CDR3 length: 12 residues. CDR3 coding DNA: TGTGCCAGCAGCTCGTTTACCGGGGAGCTGTTTTTT. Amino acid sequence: CASSSFTGELFF.

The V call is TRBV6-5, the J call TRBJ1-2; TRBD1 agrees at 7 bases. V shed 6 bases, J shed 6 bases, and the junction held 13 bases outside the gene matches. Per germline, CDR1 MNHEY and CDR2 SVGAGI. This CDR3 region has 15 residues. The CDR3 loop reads CASRSPGTDVHGYTF. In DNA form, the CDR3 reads TGTGCCAGCAGATCCCCCGGGACAGATGTCCATGGCTACACCTTC.

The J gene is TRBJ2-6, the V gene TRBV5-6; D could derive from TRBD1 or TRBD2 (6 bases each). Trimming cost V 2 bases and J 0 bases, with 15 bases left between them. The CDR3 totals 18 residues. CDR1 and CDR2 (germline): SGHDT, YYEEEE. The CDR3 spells CASSFLRGGGSGANVLTF. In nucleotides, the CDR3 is TGTGCCAGCAGCTTCCTCCGAGGGGGAGGCTCTGGGGCCAACGTCCTGACTTTC.

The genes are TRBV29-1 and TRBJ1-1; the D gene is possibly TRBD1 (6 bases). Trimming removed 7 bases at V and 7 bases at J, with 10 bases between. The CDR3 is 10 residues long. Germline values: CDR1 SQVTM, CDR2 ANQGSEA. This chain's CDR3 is CSASDSEAFF. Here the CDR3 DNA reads TGCAGCGCCTCGGACAGTGAAGCTTTCTTT.

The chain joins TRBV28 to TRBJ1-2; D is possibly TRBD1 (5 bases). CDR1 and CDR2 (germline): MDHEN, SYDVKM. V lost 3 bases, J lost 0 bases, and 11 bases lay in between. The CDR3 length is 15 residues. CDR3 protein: CASSFRQTTNYGYTF. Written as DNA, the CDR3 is TGTGCCAGCAGTTTCCGACAGACGACTAACTATGGCTACACCTTC.

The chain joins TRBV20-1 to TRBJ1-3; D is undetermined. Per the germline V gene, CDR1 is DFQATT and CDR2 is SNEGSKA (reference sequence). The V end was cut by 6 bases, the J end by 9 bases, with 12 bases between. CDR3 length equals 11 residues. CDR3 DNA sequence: TGCAGTGCCACCCGCGACGGCACCATATATTTT. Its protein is CSATRDGTIYF.

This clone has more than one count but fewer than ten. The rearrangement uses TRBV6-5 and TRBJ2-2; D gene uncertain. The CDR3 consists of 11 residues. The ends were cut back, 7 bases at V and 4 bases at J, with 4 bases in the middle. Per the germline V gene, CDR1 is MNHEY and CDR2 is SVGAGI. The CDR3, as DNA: TGTGCCAGCACTCGCACCGGGGAGCTGTTTTTT. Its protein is CASTRTGELFF.

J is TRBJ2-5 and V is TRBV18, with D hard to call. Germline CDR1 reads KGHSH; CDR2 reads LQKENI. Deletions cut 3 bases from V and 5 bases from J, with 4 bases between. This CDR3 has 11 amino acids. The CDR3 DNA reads TGTGCCAGCTCACCGGGGGAGACCCAGTACTTC. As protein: CASSPGETQYF.

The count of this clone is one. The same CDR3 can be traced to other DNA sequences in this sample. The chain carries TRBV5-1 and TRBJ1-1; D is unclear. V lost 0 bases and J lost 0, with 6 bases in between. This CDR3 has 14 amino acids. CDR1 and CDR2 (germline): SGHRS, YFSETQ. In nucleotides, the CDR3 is TGCGCCAGCAGCTTGGATCGGCTGAACACTGAAGCTTTCTTT. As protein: CASSLDRLNTEAFF.

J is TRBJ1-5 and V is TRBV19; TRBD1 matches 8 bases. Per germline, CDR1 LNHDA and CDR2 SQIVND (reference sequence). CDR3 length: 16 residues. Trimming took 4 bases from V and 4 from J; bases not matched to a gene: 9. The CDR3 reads CASSTHRDRINQPQHF. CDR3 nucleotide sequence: TGTGCCAGTAGTACCCACCGGGACAGGATAAATCAGCCCCAGCATTTT. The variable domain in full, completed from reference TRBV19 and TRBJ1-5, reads DGGITQSPKYLFRKEGQNVTLSCEQNLNHDAMYWYRQDPGQGLRLIYYSQIVNDFQKGDIAEGYSVSREKKESFPLTVTSAQKNPTAFYLCASSTHRDRINQPQHFGDGTRLSIL.

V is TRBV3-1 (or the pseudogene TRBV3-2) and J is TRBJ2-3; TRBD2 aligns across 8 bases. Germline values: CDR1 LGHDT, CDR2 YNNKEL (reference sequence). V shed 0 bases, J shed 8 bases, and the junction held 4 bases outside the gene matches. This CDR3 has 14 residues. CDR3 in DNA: TGTGCCAGCAGCCAAGAGGGACTAGTTGGTACGCAGTATTTT. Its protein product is CASSQEGLVGTQYF.

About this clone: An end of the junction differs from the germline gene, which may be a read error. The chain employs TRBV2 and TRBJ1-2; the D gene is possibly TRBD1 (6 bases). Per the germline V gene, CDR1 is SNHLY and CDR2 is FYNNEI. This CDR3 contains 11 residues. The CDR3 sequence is CASSEGGPPPF. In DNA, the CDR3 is TGTGCCAGCAGTGAGGGGGGGCCACCTCCCTTC.

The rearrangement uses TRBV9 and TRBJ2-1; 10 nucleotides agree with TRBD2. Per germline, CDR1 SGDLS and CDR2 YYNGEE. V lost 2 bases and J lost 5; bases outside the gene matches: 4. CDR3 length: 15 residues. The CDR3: CASSVSGGANNEQFF. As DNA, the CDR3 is TGTGCCAGCAGCGTGAGCGGGGGGGCGAACAATGAGCAGTTCTTC.

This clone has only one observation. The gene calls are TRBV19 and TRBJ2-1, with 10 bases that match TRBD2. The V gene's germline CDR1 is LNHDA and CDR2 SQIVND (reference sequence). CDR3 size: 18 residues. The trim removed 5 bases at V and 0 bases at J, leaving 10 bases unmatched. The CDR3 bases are TGTGCCAGTAGTTTGCTAGCGGGGGCCCCGAGCTCCTACAATGAGCAGTTCTTC. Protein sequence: CASSLLAGAPSSYNEQFF.

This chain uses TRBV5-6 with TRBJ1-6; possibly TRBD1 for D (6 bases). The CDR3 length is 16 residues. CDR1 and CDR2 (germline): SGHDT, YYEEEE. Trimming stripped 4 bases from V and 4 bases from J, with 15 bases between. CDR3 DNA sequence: TGTGCCAGCAGCGACAGGACAGCTATTTATAATTCACCCCTCCACTTT. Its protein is CASSDRTAIYNSPLHF.

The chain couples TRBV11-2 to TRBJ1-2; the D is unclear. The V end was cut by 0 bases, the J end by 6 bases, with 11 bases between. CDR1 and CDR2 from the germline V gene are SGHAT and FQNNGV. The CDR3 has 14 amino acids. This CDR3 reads CASSLEGRSHGYTF. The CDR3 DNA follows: TGTGCCAGCAGCTTAGAGGGAAGGAGCCATGGCTACACCTTC.

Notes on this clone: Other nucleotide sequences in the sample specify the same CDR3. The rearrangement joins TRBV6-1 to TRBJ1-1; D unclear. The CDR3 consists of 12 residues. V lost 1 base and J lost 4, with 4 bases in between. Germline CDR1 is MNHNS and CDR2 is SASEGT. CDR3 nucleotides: TGTGCCAGCAGTGAAGTGGGCACTGAAGCTTTCTTT. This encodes CASSEVGTEAFF.

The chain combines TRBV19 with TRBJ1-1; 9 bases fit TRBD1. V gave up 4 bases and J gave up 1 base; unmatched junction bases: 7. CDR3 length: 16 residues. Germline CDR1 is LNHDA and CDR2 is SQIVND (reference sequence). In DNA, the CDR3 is TGTGCCAGTAGTACTAGCGGACAGGGGCCGAACACTGAAGCTTTCTTT. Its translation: CASSTSGQGPNTEAFF.

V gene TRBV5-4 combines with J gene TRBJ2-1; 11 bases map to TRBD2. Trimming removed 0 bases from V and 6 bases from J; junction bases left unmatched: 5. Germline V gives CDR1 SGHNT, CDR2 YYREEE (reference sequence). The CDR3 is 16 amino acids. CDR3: CASSLGLAGILNEQFF. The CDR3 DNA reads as TGTGCCAGCAGCTTGGGACTAGCGGGGATCCTCAATGAGCAGTTCTTC.

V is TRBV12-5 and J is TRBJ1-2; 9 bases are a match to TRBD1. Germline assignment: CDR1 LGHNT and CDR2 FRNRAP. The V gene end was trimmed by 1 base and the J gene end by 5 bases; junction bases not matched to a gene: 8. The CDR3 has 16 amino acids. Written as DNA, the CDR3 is TGTGCTAGTGGTTTGGACTGGGACAGGGCCACTTATGGCTACACCTTC. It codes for CASGLDWDRATYGYTF.

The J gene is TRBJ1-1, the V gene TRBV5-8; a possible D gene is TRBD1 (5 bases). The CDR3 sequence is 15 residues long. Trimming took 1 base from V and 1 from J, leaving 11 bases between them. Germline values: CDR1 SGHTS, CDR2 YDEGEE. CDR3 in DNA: TGTGCCAGCAGCTTGTTATCCACAGGGAACACTGAAGCTTTCTTT. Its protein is CASSLLSTGNTEAFF.

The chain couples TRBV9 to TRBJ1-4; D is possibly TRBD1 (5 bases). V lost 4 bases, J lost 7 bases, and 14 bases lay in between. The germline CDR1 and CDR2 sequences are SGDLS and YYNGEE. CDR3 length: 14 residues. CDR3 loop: CASSPGRVGEKLFF. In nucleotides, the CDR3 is TGTGCCAGCAGCCCCGGCAGGGTCGGTGAAAAACTGTTTTTT.

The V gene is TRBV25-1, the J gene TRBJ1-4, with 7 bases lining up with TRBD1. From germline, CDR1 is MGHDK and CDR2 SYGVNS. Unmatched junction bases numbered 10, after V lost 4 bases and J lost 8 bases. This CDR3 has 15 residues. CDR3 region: CASSVSTGVREKLFF. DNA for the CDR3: TGTGCCAGCAGTGTCTCCACAGGGGTACGAGAAAAACTGTTTTTT.

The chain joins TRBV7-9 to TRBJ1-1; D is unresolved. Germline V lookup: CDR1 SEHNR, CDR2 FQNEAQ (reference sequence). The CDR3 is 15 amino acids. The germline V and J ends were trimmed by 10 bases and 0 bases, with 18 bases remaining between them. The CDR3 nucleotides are TGTGCCACCTCCTCGGGCCAGTTGATGAACACTGAAGCTTTCTTT. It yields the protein CATSSGQLMNTEAFF.

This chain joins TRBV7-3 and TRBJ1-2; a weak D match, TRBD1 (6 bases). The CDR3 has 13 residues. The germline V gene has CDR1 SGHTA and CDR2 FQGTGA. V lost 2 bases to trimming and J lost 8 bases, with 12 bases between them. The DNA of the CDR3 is TGTGCCAGCAGCTTATCCCCAGGGGACGGCTACACCTTC. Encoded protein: CASSLSPGDGYTF. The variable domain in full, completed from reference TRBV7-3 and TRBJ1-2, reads GAGVSQTPSNKVTEKGKYVELRCDPISGHTALYWYRQSLGQGPEFLIYFQGTGAADDSGLPNDRFFAVRPEGSVSTLKIQRTERGDSAVYLCASSLSPGDGYTFGSGTRLTVV.

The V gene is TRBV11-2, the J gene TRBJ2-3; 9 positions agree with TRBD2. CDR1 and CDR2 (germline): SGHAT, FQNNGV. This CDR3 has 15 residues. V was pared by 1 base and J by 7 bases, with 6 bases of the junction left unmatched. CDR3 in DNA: TGTGCCAGCAGCTTAGTCCCGGCTAGCGGGAATACGCAGTATTTT. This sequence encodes CASSLVPASGNTQYF.

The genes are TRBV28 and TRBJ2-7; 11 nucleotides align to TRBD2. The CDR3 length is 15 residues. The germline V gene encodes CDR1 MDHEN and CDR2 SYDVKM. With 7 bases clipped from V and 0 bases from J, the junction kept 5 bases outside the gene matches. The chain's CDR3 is CASTAGTSGSYEQYF. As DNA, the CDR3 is TGTGCCAGCACCGCCGGGACTAGCGGCTCCTACGAGCAGTACTTC.

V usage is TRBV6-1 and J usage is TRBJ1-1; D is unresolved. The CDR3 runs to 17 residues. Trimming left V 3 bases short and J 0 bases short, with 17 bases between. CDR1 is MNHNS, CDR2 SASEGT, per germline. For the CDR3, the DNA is TGTGCCAGCAGTGACCCCGGATCCTCTACCCTGAACACTGAAGCTTTCTTT. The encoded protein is CASSDPGSSTLNTEAFF.